This T cell receptor beta chain was observed in a study of shared T cell receptors in the human thymus. The data were produced by immunoSEQ multiplex PCR, yet TCRdb's version contains in-frame clones alone and is incomplete. This sample has some 700,000 clones; around 85% occur once, and the top ten carry 0.008% to 0.011%. With 4 bases removed from V and 6 bases from J, the gap between germline ends came to 16 bases. The CDR3 runs 14 residues. From germline, CDR1 is LGHNT and CDR2 FRNRAP. The same sample was also used in a study of human thymus T cells. That investigation notes: The sample donors, healthy Finnish infants, were having corrective surgery for congenital heart defects. Thymus was obtained from resections taken during corrective heart surgery. Related studies found that unrelated individuals share highly overlapping thymic repertoires.

The chain links TRBV12-5 to TRBJ2-7; D gene ambiguous. This clonotype was sampled from a girl under two years old with a congenital heart defect. The sequenced material came from thymocytes. CDR3 amino acids: CASGSLAPKREQYF. CDR3 coding DNA: TGTGCTAGTGGTTCCTTGGCCCCGAAGCGCGAGCAGTACTTC.